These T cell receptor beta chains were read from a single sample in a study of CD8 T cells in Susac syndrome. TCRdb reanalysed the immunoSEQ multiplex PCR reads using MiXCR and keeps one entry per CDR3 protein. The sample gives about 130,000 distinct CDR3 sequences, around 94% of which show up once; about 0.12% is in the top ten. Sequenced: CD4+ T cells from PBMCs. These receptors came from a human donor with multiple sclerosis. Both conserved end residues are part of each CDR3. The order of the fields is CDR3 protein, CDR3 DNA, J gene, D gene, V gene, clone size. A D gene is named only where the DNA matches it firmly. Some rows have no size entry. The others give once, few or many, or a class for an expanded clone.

CSARGGLINNEQFF	TGCAGTGCTAGGGGGGGGCTAATAAACAATGAGCAGTTCTTC	TRBJ2-1	NA	TRBV20-1	NA
CASSADRANTEAFF	TGTGCCAGCAGTGCTGACAGGGCTAACACTGAAGCTTTCTTT	TRBJ1-1	TRBD1	TRBV25-1	NA
CASSLADTKSQPQHF	TGTGCCAGCAGCTTAGCGGACACAAAGTCCCAGCCCCAGCATTTT	TRBJ1-5	NA	TRBV7-9	once
CASSRDAYTGELFF	TGTGCCAGTAGTCGGGACGCTTACACCGGGGAGCTGTTTTTT	TRBJ2-2	NA	TRBV19	NA
CSATGGGSNQPQHF	TGCAGTGCCACCGGGGGGGGGAGCAATCAGCCCCAGCATTTT	TRBJ1-5	NA	TRBV20-1	NA
CASSPLGQGNEKLFF	TGTGCCAGCTCACCACTGGGACAGGGGAATGAAAAACTGTTTTTT	TRBJ1-4	TRBD1	TRBV18	NA
CASSKYEQYF	TGTGCCAGCAGCAAGTACGAGCAGTACTTC	TRBJ2-7	NA	TRBV6-2/TRBV6-3	NA
CASSEGLNQPQHF	TGTGCCAGCAGTGAGGGTCTCAATCAGCCCCAGCATTTT	TRBJ1-5	NA	TRBV6-1	NA
CASSSFSGTGDEQYF	TGTGCCAGCAGCTCCTTTAGCGGGACAGGGGACGAGCAGTACTTC	TRBJ2-7	TRBD1	TRBV11-2	NA
CASSFRGIAAYEQYF	TGTGCCAGCAGCTTCCGGGGGATCGCCGCCTACGAGCAGTACTTC	TRBJ2-7	NA	TRBV5-6	NA
CAINPRGDGSPLHF	TGTGCCATCAACCCGCGGGGGGACGGATCACCCCTCCACTTT	TRBJ1-6	NA	TRBV10-3	once
CASSPYGGANVLTF	TGTGCCAGCAGCCCATATGGGGGGGCCAACGTCCTGACTTTC	TRBJ2-6	NA	TRBV12-3/TRBV12-4	NA
CASSGRTWRTDTQYF	TGTGCCAGCAGTGGGAGGACGTGGCGGACAGATACGCAGTATTTT	TRBJ2-3	NA	TRBV6-1	few
CASSWTGDSNQPQHF	TGTGCCAGTAGTTGGACAGGCGATAGCAATCAGCCCCAGCATTTT	TRBJ1-5	TRBD1	TRBV19	NA
CASREQANTEAFF	TGTGCCAGCAGGGAACAGGCCAACACTGAAGCTTTCTTT	TRBJ1-1	NA	TRBV6-2/TRBV6-3	NA
CASSYSNLGAYEQYF	TGTGCCAGCAGTTACTCGAATCTGGGAGCCTACGAGCAGTACTTC	TRBJ2-7	NA	TRBV6-5	NA
CASSLGLAGGTGELFF	TGTGCCAGCAGCTTAGGACTAGCGGGCGGCACCGGGGAGCTGTTTTTT	TRBJ2-2	TRBD2	TRBV7-2	NA
CASSPGFDHQPQHF	TGTGCCAGCAGTCCGGGCTTCGACCATCAGCCCCAGCATTTT	TRBJ1-5	NA	TRBV7-2	NA
CSASPGTPTNTGELFF	TGCAGTGCTTCTCCCGGGACCCCGACGAACACCGGGGAGCTGTTTTTT	TRBJ2-2	NA	TRBV20-1	NA
CASSPNRAPNSPLHF	TGTGCCAGCAGCCCTAACAGGGCACCTAATTCACCCCTCCACTTT	TRBJ1-6	NA	TRBV9	NA
CASSLTPGVTDEQFF	TGTGCCAGCAGCTTAACCCCGGGAGTCACGGATGAGCAGTTCTTC	TRBJ2-1	NA	TRBV7-6	NA
CASRPEFNYGYTF	TGTGCCAGCAGGCCGGAGTTTAACTATGGCTACACCTTC	TRBJ1-2	NA	TRBV6-1	few
CSVGLLGDSGLRLKLFF	TGCAGCGTTGGACTCCTTGGGGACTCCGGTTTGAGGTTAAAACTGTTTTTT	TRBJ1-4	NA	TRBV29-1	NA
CATSYHTNEKLFF	TGTGCCACCAGCTACCACACTAATGAAAAACTGTTTTTT	TRBJ1-4	NA	TRBV7-2	NA
CASSELSPHIQFF	TGTGCCAGCAGTGAATTGTCTCCCCATATACAGTTCTTC	TRBJ2-1	NA	TRBV25-1	NA
CASSLTPQGAYNEQFF	TGTGCCAGCAGCCTTACCCCACAGGGAGCCTACAATGAGCAGTTCTTC	TRBJ2-1	NA	TRBV6-2/TRBV6-3	NA
CASSFPGGSSYEQYF	TGTGCCAGCAGCTTCCCTGGCGGGAGCTCCTACGAGCAGTACTTC	TRBJ2-7	TRBD2	TRBV3-1	NA
CASSVGWGRAPEAFF	TGTGCCAGCAGCGTAGGATGGGGCCGGGCGCCTGAAGCTTTCTTT	TRBJ1-1	NA	TRBV9	NA
CASSSNPGAYQTDTQYF	TGTGCCAGCAGCTCCAATCCCGGGGCCTACCAAACAGATACGCAGTATTTT	TRBJ2-3	NA	TRBV7-8	NA
CASSLAPGHLNTEAFF	TGCGCCAGCAGCTTGGCCCCGGGACACCTAAACACTGAAGCTTTCTTT	TRBJ1-1	NA	TRBV5-1	NA
CASTRDREEYGYTF	TGTGCCAGCACCCGAGACAGGGAGGAATATGGCTACACCTTC	TRBJ1-2	TRBD1	TRBV5-4	NA
CASSRTGPYGYTF	TGTGCCAGCAGCCGAACAGGGCCCTATGGCTACACCTTC	TRBJ1-2	NA	TRBV5-4	NA
CASLRSSGSYNEQFF	TGTGCCAGCTTGAGGTCGAGCGGCTCCTACAATGAGCAGTTCTTC	TRBJ2-1	NA	TRBV6-5	NA
CATSPRTGSNQPQHF	TGTGCCACCAGCCCCCGGACAGGGAGCAATCAGCCCCAGCATTTT	TRBJ1-5	TRBD1	TRBV15	NA
CAISGQGDTEAFF	TGTGCCATCAGTGGGCAGGGGGACACTGAAGCTTTCTTT	TRBJ1-1	TRBD1	TRBV10-3	NA
CASSPLRQTGNQPQHF	TGTGCCAGTAGTCCCTTAAGGCAGACAGGCAATCAGCCCCAGCATTTT	TRBJ1-5	NA	TRBV19	NA
CASNESGHPVDEQYF	TGCGCCAGCAACGAATCGGGACACCCTGTCGACGAGCAGTACTTC	TRBJ2-7	NA	TRBV5-1	NA
CASSPRQGSVGELFF	TGTGCCAGCAGTCCACGACAGGGGTCGGTCGGGGAGCTGTTTTTT	TRBJ2-2	TRBD1	TRBV6-5	NA
CASSRGSGPNEQFF	TGTGCCAGCAGCCGGGGGTCAGGGCCAAATGAGCAGTTCTTC	TRBJ2-1	NA	TRBV3-1	NA
CASSRGSPRTEAFF	TGTGCCAGCAGCCGAGGGTCCCCCCGCACTGAAGCTTTCTTT	TRBJ1-1	NA	TRBV7-9	NA
CASSYSNVWGMGAFF	TGTGCCAGCAGTTACTCGAATGTCTGGGGTATGGGAGCTTTCTTT	TRBJ1-1	NA	TRBV6-2/TRBV6-3	NA
CAWSLLGLAGGNEQFF	TGTGCCTGGAGTCTACTGGGACTAGCGGGAGGCAATGAGCAGTTCTTC	TRBJ2-1	TRBD2	TRBV30	once
CASSLAQGPETQYF	TGCGCCAGCAGCTTGGCCCAGGGACCAGAGACCCAGTACTTC	TRBJ2-5	NA	TRBV5-1	NA
CASSRTGYEQYF	TGTGCCAGCAGTCGGACAGGCTACGAGCAGTACTTC	TRBJ2-7	TRBD1	TRBV6-2/TRBV6-3	NA
CASNLVGGTDTQYF	TGCGCCAGCAACTTGGTGGGGGGCACAGATACGCAGTATTTT	TRBJ2-3	NA	TRBV5-1	NA
CASSLAFGGTEAFF	TGTGCCAGCAGCTTAGCCTTCGGGGGAACTGAAGCTTTCTTT	TRBJ1-1	NA	TRBV7-3	NA
CASSLRPGRDTIYF	TGTGCCAGCAGTTTACGCCCGGGACGGGACACCATATATTTT	TRBJ1-3	NA	TRBV27	NA
CASSPVGGSNQPQHF	TGTGCCAGCAGCCCCGTCGGAGGGAGCAATCAGCCCCAGCATTTT	TRBJ1-5	NA	TRBV7-9	NA
CASSTQGTEQFF	TGTGCCAGCAGTACCCAGGGGACTGAGCAGTTCTTC	TRBJ2-1	NA	TRBV12-3/TRBV12-4	NA
CSVAGGRGANVLTF	TGCAGCGTCGCAGGGGGCCGGGGGGCCAACGTCCTGACTTTC	TRBJ2-6	TRBD1	TRBV29-1	once